The sequence of this T cell receptor (beta chain) was determined in a study of post-analysis software for immune sequencing data. Points on this clonotype: Its target is not known.

Study-level points and caveats: A significant reduction in normalized Chao1 diversity was observed in multiple sclerosis patients versus controls. Five or six TRBV segments, TRBV5-6, TRBV5-1 and TRBV20-1 among them, were found more frequent in patients than controls.

The V end lost 0 bases, the J end lost 2 bases, and 12 bases lay between the germline ends. CDR1 and CDR2 from the germline V gene are MGHRA and YSYEKL. The CDR3 is 16 residues long. Carried by the TCR beta cDNA libraries were unique molecular identifiers. Input populations of roughly 1 to 10 million T cells gave rise to a few hundred thousand cDNA molecules. Each CDR3 protein is one row after TCRdb ran MiXCR on the PCR reads. Among hundreds of thousands of distinct CDR3 sequences listed, roughly 29% were seen once. This sequence originates from a girl under 18 with multiple sclerosis. The chain employs TRBV4-1 and TRBJ2-3; a weak D match, TRBD1 (5 bases). The sample was blood. The CDR3 DNA sequence: TGCGCCAGCAGCCAAGATGCAGGGATATTCACAGATACGCAGTATTTT. Encoded protein: CASSQDAGIFTDTQYF.